This record looks at one T cell receptor beta chain sequence and its context. CDR1 and CDR2 (germline): GTSNPN, SVGIG (reference sequence). V lost 3 bases and J lost 4, with 10 bases in between. This CDR3 region has 13 residues. Described time point: after neoadjuvant nivolumab, at surgical resection. The sample is drawn from a study of neoadjuvant anti-PD-1 for oral cavity cancer. Using immunoSEQ multiplex PCR, the repertoire was profiled, and TCRdb retains in-frame clones only, with some absent. The sample lists tens of thousands of clones; about 25% were seen once. This clonotype was obtained from a person aged 40 to 85 with oral cavity squamous cell carcinoma. The sample here was tumor tissue, taken after nivolumab (anti-PD-1) treatment. The rearrangement uses TRBV30 and TRBJ1-3; D gene unclear. CDR3 in DNA: TGTGCCTGGAGCGCTGTGGAAGGAAACACCATATATTTT. Encoded protein: CAWSAVEGNTIYF.